The clone carrying this TCR beta chain has a handful of counts. TCRdb reprocessed the RT-PCR reads via MiXCR and lists one record per CDR3 protein. Among about 680,000 distinct CDR3 sequences listed, approximately 14% were seen once. The CDR3 has 14 residues. Trimming left V 2 bases short and J 3 bases short, with 11 bases between. Germline CDR1 and CDR2: MNHEY and SMNVEV (reference sequence). This sequence originates from a female donor in good health, serving as a healthy control. The material sequenced was memory CD4+ T cells from blood. V usage is TRBV27 and J usage is TRBJ2-7; the D gene could be TRBD1 or TRBD2 (5 bases each). The CDR3 region is CASSLRRDGYEQYF. CDR3 in DNA: TGTGCCAGCAGTTTACGCCGGGACGGCTACGAGCAGTACTTC.